This T cell receptor (beta chain) was captured in a study of Ad26.COV2.S vaccination and SARS-CoV-2 variants. Study at large: Ad26.COV2.S was injected intramuscularly once or twice, 56 days apart. General study points: After vaccination, substantial breadth of spike-specific CD8+ and CD4+ responses was reported.

The treatment was: approximately 18 received Ad26.COV2.S at low or high dose, single or two shots; 5 received placebo; per-sample allocation not given. At day 63 after the first vaccine or placebo injection, samples were drawn. Expressing Wuhan-strain SARS-CoV-2 spike, an Ad26 vector served as the vaccine. The CDR3 consists of 13 residues. Germline CDR1 SGHDT, CDR2 YYEEEE. V was cut by 2 bases and J by 4 bases, with 7 bases left in between. On this clone itself: What it binds is unknown.

Measured with immunoSEQ multiplex PCR; TCRdb has only the in-frame clones, and not every one. The data show just under 250,000 clones, roughly 90% seen once. This receptor was taken from a person aged 18-60 years who received the Ad26.COV2.S COVID-19 vaccine or a placebo. This sample comprised peripheral blood, obtained in a trial of Ad26.COV2.S vaccine versus placebo. The chain uses TRBV5-6 and TRBJ1-3; D gene unclear. In DNA, the CDR3 is TGTGCCAGCAGCTTTTCGGGGGGAAACACCATATATTTT. It specifies CASSFSGGNTIYF.